One sample yielded the 22 T cell receptor beta chains listed below, sequenced in a study of T-cell memory formation after mild COVID-19. From the 5' RACE reads, TCRdb called clonotypes with MiXCR, one entry per CDR3 protein. There are some 150,000 distinct CDR3 sequences in the sample; 6% to 7% occur only once, and just over 2% lies in the top ten. The sample was PBMCs or a T cell subset sorted from them (not recorded which). These receptors originate from an adult woman who had mild COVID-19 (a few samples of this study predate the infection). Cell type and time point are not known.

This clonotype was picked up a small number of times. The chain is built from TRBV5-4 and TRBJ2-5; D possibly corresponds to TRBD2 (6 bases). CDR3 length equals 16 residues. From germline, CDR1 is SGHNT and CDR2 YYREEE (reference sequence). V was pared by 2 bases and J by 3 bases, with 17 bases between. The CDR3 sequence is CASSLRGGGAEETQYF. The CDR3 nucleotides read TGTGCCAGCAGCTTAAGGGGTGGAGGGGCGGAAGAGACCCAGTACTTC.

This clonotype was recorded many times. This chain joins TRBV27 and TRBJ1-6; D is unclear. With 6 bases removed from V and 10 bases from J, the gap between germline ends came to 16 bases. Looked up from germline, CDR1 is MNHEY and CDR2 is SMNVEV (reference sequence). The CDR3 has 14 amino acids. The CDR3 region is CASSLEGRGSPLHF. As DNA, the CDR3 is TGTGCCAGCAGCCTAGAGGGAAGAGGATCACCCCTCCACTTT.

This chain links TRBV3-1 with TRBJ2-7; 9 positions agree with TRBD1. Losses at the gene ends were 4 bases for V and 13 bases for J; bases not matched to a gene: 8. The CDR3 has 12 residues. The germline V gene encodes CDR1 LGHDT and CDR2 YNNKEL (reference sequence). The CDR3 protein is CASSPGDRVSYF. CDR3 bases: TGTGCCAGCAGCCCCGGGGACAGGGTTTCTTACTTC.

This clonotype was found a few times. The V gene is TRBV24-1, the J gene TRBJ1-5, with D possibly being TRBD1 (5 bases). Trimming left V 2 bases short and J 0 bases short, with 10 bases between. CDR3 length equals 16 residues. CDR1 and CDR2 from the germline V gene are KGHDR and SFDVKD. CDR3 in amino acids: CATSDSPTDSNQPQHF. CDR3 nucleotides: TGTGCCACCAGTGATTCGCCGACAGATAGCAATCAGCCCCAGCATTTT.

This clonotype was seen at least ten times. The chain employs TRBV4-1 and TRBJ2-1; TRBD2 matches 7 bases. The CDR3 consists of 17 residues. Germline CDR1 MGHRA, CDR2 YSYEKL. Unmatched junction bases numbered 9, after V lost 4 bases and J lost 0 bases. This chain's CDR3 is CASSPQAGLSSYNEQFF. The CDR3 DNA reads TGCGCCAGCAGCCCCCAAGCGGGGCTCAGCTCCTACAATGAGCAGTTCTTC.

A few counts support this clonotype. This chain joins TRBV18 and TRBJ1-2; TRBD1 matches 7 bases. This CDR3 region has 17 residues. J gave up 6 bases and V 0 bases, and 13 bases lay outside the gene matches. From germline, CDR1 is KGHSH and CDR2 LQKENI. CDR3 DNA: TGTGCCAGCTCACCACCTCTCACAGGGGTGGTCGTGAATGGCTACACCTTC. It is translated as CASSPPLTGVVVNGYTF.

This clonotype was recorded a few times. V and J are TRBV11-1 and TRBJ2-1; 10 positions agree with TRBD2. CDR3 size: 14 residues. Germline CDR1 is SGHAT and CDR2 is FQDESV (reference sequence). After removal of 6 bases from V and 6 bases from J, the junction contained 5 bases not matched to a gene. The CDR3 DNA is TGTGCCAGCAGAACTAGCGGGATACTCAATGAGCAGTTCTTC. This encodes CASRTSGILNEQFF.

This clonotype was seen more than once but under ten times. The chain combines TRBV6-2 or TRBV6-3 with TRBJ2-4; D is possibly TRBD1 (5 bases). CDR1 and CDR2 from the germline V gene are MNHEY and SVGEGT. There are 14 residues in the CDR3. The germline V and J ends were trimmed by 4 bases and 4 bases, with 11 bases remaining between them. As DNA, the CDR3 is TGTGCCAGCAGTTCCTTTAGACAGAAAAACATTCAGTACTTC. It translates to CASSSFRQKNIQYF.

This clonotype was detected a few times. The gene calls are TRBV5-5 and TRBJ1-3; D gene ambiguous. Germline CDR1 is SGHKS and CDR2 is YYEKEE (reference sequence). Trimming removed 4 bases from V and 0 bases from J, with 11 bases in between. The CDR3 length is 15 residues. The CDR3 protein is CASSHGESSGNTIYF. CDR3 in DNA: TGTGCCAGCAGCCACGGTGAGAGCTCTGGAAACACCATATATTTT.

This clonotype was counted at least ten times. The chain uses TRBV20-1 and TRBJ2-7; TRBD1 matches at 7 bases. Per the germline V gene, CDR1 is DFQATT and CDR2 is SNEGSKA (reference sequence). This CDR3 region has 13 residues. J was trimmed by 9 bases and V by 2 bases; bases with no gene match: 10. CDR3 nucleotide sequence: TGCAGTGCTAGACCCGGGACCAGACAGGGGCAGTACTTC. This gives the protein CSARPGTRQGQYF.

This clonotype was seen many times. The chain recombines TRBV20-1 with TRBJ1-1, with a tentative D call TRBD1 (6 bases). CDR1 is DFQATT and CDR2 is SNEGSKA in the germline V gene (reference sequence). The CDR3 extends over 15 amino acids. Trimming took off 3 bases at V and 2 bases at J, with 16 bases between the two ends. The CDR3 DNA is TGCAGTGCTAGCAACCCGGGACAAGGCAACACTGAAGCTTTCTTT. Translating gives CSASNPGQGNTEAFF.

In this sample, this clonotype turned up many times. This chain joins TRBV20-1 and TRBJ2-3, with D possibly TRBD1 on 5 matching bases. V was pared by 0 bases and J by 0 bases, with 13 bases between. The germline CDR1 and CDR2 sequences are DFQATT and SNEGSKA (reference sequence). The CDR3 is 16 amino acids. The CDR3 DNA reads as TGCAGTGCTAGAGACCCCACTGCAGGGAGCACAGATACGCAGTATTTT. Translation gives CSARDPTAGSTDTQYF.

This clonotype was seen many times. The gene calls are TRBV30 and TRBJ1-2; tentatively, D is TRBD1 (5 bases). The germline V gene encodes CDR1 GTSNPN and CDR2 SVGIG (reference sequence). Trimming removed 3 bases from V and 2 bases from J, with 10 bases in between. There are 13 residues in the CDR3. CDR3 residues: CAWRRGDNYGYTF. CDR3 sequence (DNA): TGTGCCTGGAGAAGGGGCGACAACTATGGCTACACCTTC.

This clonotype was found a few times. CDR3 sequence (DNA): TGTGCCAGCAGCTTGGCGGGACACCCGAGAGGTGAAAAACTGTTTTTT. Translated: CASSLAGHPRGEKLFF. The chain is built from TRBV5-6 and TRBJ1-4; TRBD1 might be the D (6 bases). This CDR3 has 16 residues. Deletions cut 0 bases from V and 7 bases from J, with 16 bases between. Germline V CDR1 and CDR2: SGHDT, YYEEEE.

The chain joins TRBV20-1 to TRBJ2-7, with 8 positions matching TRBD1. The length of the CDR3 is 12 residues. Germline V gives CDR1 DFQATT, CDR2 SNEGSKA (reference sequence). Trimming cost V 5 bases and J 6 bases; bases outside gene matches: 6. CDR3 sequence: CSAFPGGGEQYF. The CDR3 DNA reads TGCAGTGCTTTTCCAGGGGGCGGCGAGCAGTACTTC.

V and J are TRBV30 and TRBJ2-2; D unresolved. The germline CDR1 and CDR2 sequences are GTSNPN and SVGIG (reference sequence). The ends were cut back, 0 bases at V and 6 bases at J, with 14 bases in the middle. The CDR3 runs 15 residues. The CDR3: CAWSVRSSLAGELFF. The CDR3 DNA follows: TGTGCCTGGAGTGTCCGGTCCAGCTTAGCCGGGGAGCTGTTTTTT.

Ten or more counts support this clonotype. The V gene is TRBV5-1, the J gene TRBJ2-7; 9 bases fit TRBD1. The CDR3 consists of 15 residues. Trimming cost V 0 bases and J 8 bases; bases outside gene matches: 9. Germline V CDR1 and CDR2: SGHRS, YFSETQ. CDR3 DNA: TGCGCCAGCAGCTTGGAGACCGGGACAGGGTTCAAGCAGTACTTC. This encodes CASSLETGTGFKQYF.

This clonotype has more than one count but fewer than ten. J is TRBJ2-6 and V is TRBV5-8, with a possible D match to TRBD1 (6 bases). CDR1 and CDR2 from the germline V gene are SGHTS and YDEGEE. The CDR3 runs to 15 residues. V was clipped by 3 bases and J by 4 bases, with 11 bases between them. Here the CDR3 DNA reads TGTGCCAGCAGCTGGGGGACATCCGGGGCCAACGTCCTGACTTTC. This codes for CASSWGTSGANVLTF.

This clonotype has more than one count but fewer than ten. This chain uses TRBV7-2 with TRBJ2-3, with 9 bases that match TRBD2. In germline, CDR1 is SGHTA, CDR2 FQGNSA. This CDR3 is built from 17 residues. Unmatched junction bases numbered 11, after V lost 3 bases and J lost 4 bases. In nucleotides, the CDR3 is TGTGCCAGCAGCTTGGCCCCTAGCGGGAAGGTCGCAGATACGCAGTATTTT. Translating gives CASSLAPSGKVADTQYF.

This clonotype was detected a few times. The chain joins TRBV30 to TRBJ1-4; D may be TRBD1 (6 bases). V shed 6 bases and J shed 7 bases, with 18 bases lying between them. This CDR3 has 14 amino acids. Germline CDR1 is GTSNPN and CDR2 is SVGIG (reference sequence). CDR3 in DNA: TGTGCCTGCACTACAGGGCCTTGGGGTGAAAAACTGTTTTTT. Its protein is CACTTGPWGEKLFF.

The chain uses TRBV6-2 or TRBV6-3 and TRBJ2-2; D remains unclear. Germline CDR1 reads MNHEY; CDR2 reads SVGEGT. This CDR3 spans 14 amino acids. Between the trimmed V and J ends, which lost 7 bases and 0 bases, there was a span of 9 bases. CDR3 nucleotides: TGTGCCAGCACCTCTCCAGCGAACACCGGGGAGCTGTTTTTT. Translation gives CASTSPANTGELFF.

This clonotype was observed many times. The rearrangement uses TRBV6-5 and TRBJ2-1; D possibly corresponds to TRBD2 (5 bases). V lost 0 bases, J lost 10 bases, and 10 bases lay in between. CDR1 and CDR2 from the germline V gene are MNHEY and SVGAGI. CDR3 length: 13 residues. CDR3 amino acids: CASSYSVPGEQFF. The CDR3 DNA reads TGTGCCAGCAGTTACTCTGTCCCGGGGGAGCAGTTCTTC.